The source of this T cell receptor (beta chain) is a study of blood T cell repertoires in COVID-19. Study-wide background: COVID-19 samples, acute and convalescent, were from the United States, Italy and Spain. The analysed material was cDNA or gDNA that came from T cells, B-cell-depleted T cells, or PBMCs.

In the original processing: How many nucleated cells were present was estimated from reference gene primer amplification. The method was immunoSEQ multiplex PCR; TCRdb's version includes in-frame clones alone and lacks a portion of them. V and J calls and clone size follow that table, whereas D and trimming were derived from the DNA. The sample yields some 150,000 clones, approximately 88% seen once. Trimming took 1 base from V and 0 from J; bases not matched to a gene: 0. The CDR3 runs 17 residues. Looked up from germline, CDR1 is LGHNA and CDR2 is YNFKEQ. This TCR was recovered from a man between 60 and 75 years old with acute or convalescent COVID-19. The chain combines TRBV4-2 with TRBJ2-5; 15 bases are a match to TRBD2. The specimen sequenced was peripheral blood. CDR3 sequence (DNA): TGTGCCAGCAGCCAAGGGACTAGCGGGGGGGACCAAGAGACCCAGTACTTC. Its protein is CASSQGTSGGDQETQYF.